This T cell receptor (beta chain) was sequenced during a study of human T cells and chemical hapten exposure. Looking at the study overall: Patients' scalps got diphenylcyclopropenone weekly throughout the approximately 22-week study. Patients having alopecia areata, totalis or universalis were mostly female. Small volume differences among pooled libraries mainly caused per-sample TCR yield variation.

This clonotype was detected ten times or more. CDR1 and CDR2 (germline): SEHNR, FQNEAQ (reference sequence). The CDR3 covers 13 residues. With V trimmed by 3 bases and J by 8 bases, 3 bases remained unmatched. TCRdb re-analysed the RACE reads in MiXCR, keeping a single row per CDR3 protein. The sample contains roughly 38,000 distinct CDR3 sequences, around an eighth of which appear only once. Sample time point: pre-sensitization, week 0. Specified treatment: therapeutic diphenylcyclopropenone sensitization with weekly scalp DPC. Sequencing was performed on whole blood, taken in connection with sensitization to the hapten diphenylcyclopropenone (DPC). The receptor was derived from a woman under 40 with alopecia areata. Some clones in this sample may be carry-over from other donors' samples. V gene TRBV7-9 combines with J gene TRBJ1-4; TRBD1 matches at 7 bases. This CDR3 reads CASSFDRVEKLFF. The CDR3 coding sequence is TGTGCCAGCAGCTTCGACAGGGTCGAAAAACTGTTTTTT.